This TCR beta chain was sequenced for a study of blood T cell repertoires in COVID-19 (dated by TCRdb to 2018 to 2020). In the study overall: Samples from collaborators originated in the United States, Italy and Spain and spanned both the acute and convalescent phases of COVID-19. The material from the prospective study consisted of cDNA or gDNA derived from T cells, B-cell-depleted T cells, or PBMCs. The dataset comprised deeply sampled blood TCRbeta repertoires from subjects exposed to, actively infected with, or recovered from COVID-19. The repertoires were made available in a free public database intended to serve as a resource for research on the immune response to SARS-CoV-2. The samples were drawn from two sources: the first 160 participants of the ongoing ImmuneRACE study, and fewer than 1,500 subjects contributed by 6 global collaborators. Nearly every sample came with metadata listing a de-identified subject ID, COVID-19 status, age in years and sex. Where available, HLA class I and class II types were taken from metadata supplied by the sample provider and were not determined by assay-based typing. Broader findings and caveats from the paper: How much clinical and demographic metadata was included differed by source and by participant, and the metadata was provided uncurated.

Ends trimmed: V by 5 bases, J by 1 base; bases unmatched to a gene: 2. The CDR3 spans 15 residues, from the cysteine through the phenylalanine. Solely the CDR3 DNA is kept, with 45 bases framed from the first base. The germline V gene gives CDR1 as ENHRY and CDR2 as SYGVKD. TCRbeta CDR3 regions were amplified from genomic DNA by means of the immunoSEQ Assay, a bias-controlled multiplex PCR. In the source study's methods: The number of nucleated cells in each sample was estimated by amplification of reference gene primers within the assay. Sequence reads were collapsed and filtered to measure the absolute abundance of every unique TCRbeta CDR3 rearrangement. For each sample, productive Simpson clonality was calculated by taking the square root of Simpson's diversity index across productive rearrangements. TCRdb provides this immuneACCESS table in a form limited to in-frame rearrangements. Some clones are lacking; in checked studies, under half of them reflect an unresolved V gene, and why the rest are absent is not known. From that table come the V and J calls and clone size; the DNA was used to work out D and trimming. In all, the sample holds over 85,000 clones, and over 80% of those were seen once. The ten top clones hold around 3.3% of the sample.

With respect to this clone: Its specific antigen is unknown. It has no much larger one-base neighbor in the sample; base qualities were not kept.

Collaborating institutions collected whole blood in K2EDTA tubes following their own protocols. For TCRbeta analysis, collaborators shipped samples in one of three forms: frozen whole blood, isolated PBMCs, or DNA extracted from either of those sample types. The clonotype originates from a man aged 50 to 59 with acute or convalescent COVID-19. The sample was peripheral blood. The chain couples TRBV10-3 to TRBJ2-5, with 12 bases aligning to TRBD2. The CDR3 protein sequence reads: CAISPSGGVQETQYF. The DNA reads TGTGCCATCAGTCCTAGCGGGGGGGTCCAAGAGACCCAGTACTTC.